The T cell receptor beta chain described here comes from a study of blood T cell repertoires in COVID-19. Study-wide background: There were acute and convalescent COVID-19 samples, and they came from the United States, Italy and Spain.

Produced via immunoSEQ multiplex PCR; TCRdb's table is partial and in-frame only. The table has over 350,000 clones, approximately 87% seen once. Recovered status in Cohort 3 required two negative PCRs, clearance, or symptom resolution. The sequence was collected from a woman aged 45 to 65 who had recovered from COVID-19. The sequencing input was PBMCs or T cells enriched from blood (not recorded which).

The CDR3: CASSLWSVKGEKLFF. The CDR3 DNA sequence: TGTGCCAGCAGTTTATGGTCAGTTAAGGGGGAAAAACTGTTTTTT. The chain carries TRBV28 and TRBJ1-4, with D perhaps matching TRBD1 (5 bases). This CDR3 is 15 amino acids long. The germline V gene has CDR1 MDHEN and CDR2 SYDVKM. Trimming cost V 0 bases and J 8 bases, with 13 bases left between them.